This T cell receptor beta chain was documented in a study of T cells in Graves' hyperthyroidism and ophthalmopathy. Findings and limits, study-wide: Ophthalmopathy was identified by the model a median roughly six months ahead of onset. Most thyroid clonotypes expanded above 0.001 were also detected in blood.

This clonotype has ten or more counts. Its matching antigen is unknown. Patients showing uncontrolled infection, other autoimmune disease, pregnancy or lactation were ineligible. The study based diagnoses on clinical symptoms, serum thyroxine and TRAb, thyroid ultrasound and orbital computed tomography. RNA transcripts were the template for amplifying TCR beta CDR3 regions. The HTBI primer set was used in a first-round RT-PCR of the TCR CDR3. TCRdb analysed the multiplex PCR reads with MiXCR anew, one entry per CDR3 protein. Found here are roughly 500,000 distinct CDR3 sequences, approximately 48% of them singletons; the top ten hold 35% to 50%. V trimming: 5 bases; J trimming: 9 bases; junction bases outside the gene matches: 7. Germline-derived CDR1 and CDR2 are SGHTA and FQGNSA. CDR3 size: 13 residues.

This chain connects TRBV7-2 to TRBJ2-5; 9 nucleotides match TRBD2. The source is an adult woman with Graves' disease, either hyperthyroidism or ophthalmopathy (not recorded which). The sample was peripheral blood or thyroid tissue (not recorded which). CDR3 DNA sequence: TGTGCCAGCAGCCCGGGACTAGCCTTTGCCCAGTACTTC. It translates to CASSPGLAFAQYF.